This paragraph covers one TCR beta chain sequence. This sample was taken from a study of blood T cell repertoires in COVID-19. On the study more broadly: Collection of acute and convalescent COVID-19 samples took place in the United States, Italy and Spain. PBMCs, B-cell-depleted T cells, or T cells provided the cDNA or gDNA that made up the material.

Study members were between about 18 and 95 years old and lived in 24 US regions. V was shortened by 0 bases and J by 1 base, with 10 bases between the two germline ends. The CDR3 is 15 residues long. Germline CDR1 and CDR2: SGDLS and YYNGEE. In the authors' workflow: Reference gene primer amplification yielded estimated nucleated cell counts. Libraries were prepared by immunoSEQ multiplex PCR; TCRdb keeps only in-frame clonotypes and omits some of them. V and J calls and clone size are as listed in that table; D and trimming were resolved from the DNA. The table shows around 240,000 clones, with 70% to 90% occurring only once.

V usage is TRBV9 and J usage is TRBJ2-5; TRBD2 might be the D (5 bases). Sequenced: PBMCs or T cells enriched from blood (not recorded which). The source is a man in his fifties who had been exposed to COVID-19. The CDR3 loop reads CASSVGGGPQETQYF. CDR3 nucleotide sequence: TGTGCCAGCAGCGTAGGCGGAGGCCCCCAAGAGACCCAGTACTTC.